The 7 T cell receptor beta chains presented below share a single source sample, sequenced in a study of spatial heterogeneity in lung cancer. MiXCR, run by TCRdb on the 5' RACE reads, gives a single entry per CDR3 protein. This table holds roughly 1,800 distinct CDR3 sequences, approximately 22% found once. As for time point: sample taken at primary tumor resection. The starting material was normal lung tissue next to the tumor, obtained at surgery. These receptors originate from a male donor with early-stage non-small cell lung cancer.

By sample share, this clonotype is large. In DNA, the CDR3 is TGTGCCAGCAGTTTTCGGGATTCACCCCTCCACTTT. Its protein product is CASSFRDSPLHF. The chain has TRBV27 and TRBJ1-6; D is unresolved. This CDR3 region has 12 residues. V lost 3 bases and J 8 bases, leaving 5 bases between the germline ends. The germline V gene has CDR1 MNHEY and CDR2 SMNVEV (reference sequence).

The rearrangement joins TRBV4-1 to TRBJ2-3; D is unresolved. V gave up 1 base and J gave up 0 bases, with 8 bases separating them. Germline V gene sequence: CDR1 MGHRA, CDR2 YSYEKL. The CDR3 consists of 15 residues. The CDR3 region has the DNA TGCGCCAGCAGCCAAGCCGGATTCAGCACAGATACGCAGTATTTT. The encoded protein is CASSQAGFSTDTQYF.

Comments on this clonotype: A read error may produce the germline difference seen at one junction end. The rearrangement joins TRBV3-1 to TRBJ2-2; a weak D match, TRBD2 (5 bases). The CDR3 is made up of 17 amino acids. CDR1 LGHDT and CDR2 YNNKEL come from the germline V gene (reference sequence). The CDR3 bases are TGTGCCAGCAGCCTCTGGGAATCCGGCGTGGGCACCGGGGAGCCGTTTTTT. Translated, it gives CASSLWESGVGTGEPFF. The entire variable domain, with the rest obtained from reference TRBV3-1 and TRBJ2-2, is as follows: DTAVSQTPKYLVTQMGNDKSIKCEQNLGHDTMYWYKQDSKKFLKIMFSYNNKELIINETVPNRFSPKSPDKAHLNLHINSLELGDSAVYFCASSLWESGVGTGEPFFGEGSRLTVL.

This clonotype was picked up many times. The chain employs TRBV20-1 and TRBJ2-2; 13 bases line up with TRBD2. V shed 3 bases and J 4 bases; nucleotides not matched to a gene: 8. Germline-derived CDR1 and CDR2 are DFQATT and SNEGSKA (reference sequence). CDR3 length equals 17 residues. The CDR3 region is CSASPLAGGPLTGELFF. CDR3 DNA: TGCAGTGCTAGCCCACTAGCGGGGGGGCCTCTCACCGGGGAGCTGTTTTTT.

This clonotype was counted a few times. The CDR3 region is CASSLFTGELFF. The CDR3 DNA reads as TGTGCCAGCAGCCTTTTCACCGGGGAGCTGTTTTTT. The chain has TRBV7-9 and TRBJ2-2; D gene uncertain. The CDR3 is 12 amino acids. The germline V gene has CDR1 SEHNR and CDR2 FQNEAQ (reference sequence). V lost 5 bases and J lost 4, with 5 bases in between.

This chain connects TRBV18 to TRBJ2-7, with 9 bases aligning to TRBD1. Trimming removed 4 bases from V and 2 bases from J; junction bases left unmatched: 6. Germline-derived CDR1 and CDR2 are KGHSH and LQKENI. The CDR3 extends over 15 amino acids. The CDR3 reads CASSLGDRATYEQYF. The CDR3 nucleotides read TGTGCCAGCTCACTTGGGGACAGGGCTACCTACGAGCAGTACTTC. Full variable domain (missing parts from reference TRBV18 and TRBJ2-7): NAGVMQNPRHLVRRRGQEARLRCSPMKGHSHVYWYRQLPEEGLKFMVYLQKENIIDESGMPKERFSAEFPKEGPSILRIQQVVRGDSAAYFCASSLGDRATYEQYFGPGTRLTVT.

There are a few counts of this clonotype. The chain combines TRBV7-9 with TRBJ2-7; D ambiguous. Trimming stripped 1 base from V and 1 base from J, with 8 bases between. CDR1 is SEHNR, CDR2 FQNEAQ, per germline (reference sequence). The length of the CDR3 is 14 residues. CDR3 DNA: TGTGCCAGCAGCTTAGTGGCCGCATCCTACGAGCAGTACTTC. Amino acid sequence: CASSLVAASYEQYF.